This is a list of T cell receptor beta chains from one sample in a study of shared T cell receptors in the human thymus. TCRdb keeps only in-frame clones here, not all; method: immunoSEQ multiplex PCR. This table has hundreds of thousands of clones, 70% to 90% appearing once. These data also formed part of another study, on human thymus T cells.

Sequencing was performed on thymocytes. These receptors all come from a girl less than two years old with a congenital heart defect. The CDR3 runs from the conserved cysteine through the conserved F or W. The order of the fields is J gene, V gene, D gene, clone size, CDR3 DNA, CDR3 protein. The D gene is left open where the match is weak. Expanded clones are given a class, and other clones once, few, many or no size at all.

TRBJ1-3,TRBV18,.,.,TGTGCCAGCTCACCACTTCCCCCGGGGAAGTTCGGGCACACCATATATTTT,CASSPLPPGKFGHTIYF
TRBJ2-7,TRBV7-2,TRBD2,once,TGTGCCAGCAGCTTTAGGCGAGCGGGGACCTACGAGCAGTACTTC,CASSFRRAGTYEQYF
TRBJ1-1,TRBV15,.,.,TGTGCCACCAGCAGAGATCGGGGGGCGGGCACTGAAGCTTTCTTT,CATSRDRGAGTEAFF
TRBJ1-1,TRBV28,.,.,TGTGCCAGCAGTTCTATGAGAACTGAAGCTTTCTTT,CASSSMRTEAFF
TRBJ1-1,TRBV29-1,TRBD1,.,TGCAGCGTTGAGGGACAGGGGATTCGGGGCTCTGAAGCTTTCTTT,CSVEGQGIRGSEAFF
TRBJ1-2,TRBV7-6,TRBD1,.,TGTGCCAGCAGCTTAGGAGGGGGCGCGTGGAACTATGGCTACACCTTC,CASSLGGGAWNYGYTF
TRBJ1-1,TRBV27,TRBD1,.,TGTGCCAGCAGTACGACAGGGAGGAACACTGAAGCTTTCTTT,CASSTTGRNTEAFF
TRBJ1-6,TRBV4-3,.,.,TGCGCCAGCAGCCAAGATGGACGGCTTGGGGAGAGAAGCTCCTATAATTCACCCCTCCACTTT,CASSQDGRLGERSSYNSPLHF
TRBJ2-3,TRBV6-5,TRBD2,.,TGTGCCAGCACTAGCGGGGTGATCACAGATACGCAGTATTTT,CASTSGVITDTQYF
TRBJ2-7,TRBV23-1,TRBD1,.,TGCGCCAGCAACGGACAGGGTTTCTACGAGCAGTACTTC,CASNGQGFYEQYF
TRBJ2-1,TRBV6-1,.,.,TGTGCCAGCAGCGAAGAGGGGTTGTCCTACAATGAGCAGTTCTTC,CASSEEGLSYNEQFF
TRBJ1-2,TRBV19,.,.,TGTGCCAGTAGTATAGTCCGAGACACTCCCTTC,CASSIVRDTPF
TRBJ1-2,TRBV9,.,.,TGTGCCAGCAGCGTAGCCGAGGGAGGGAGCTATGGCTACACCTTC,CASSVAEGGSYGYTF
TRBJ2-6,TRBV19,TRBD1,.,TGTGCCAGCGGGACAGGGCCCTCTGGGGCCAACGTCCTGACTTTC,CASGTGPSGANVLTF
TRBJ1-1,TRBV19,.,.,TGTGCCAGTAGTCTCCGGGATGAAGCTTTCTTT,CASSLRDEAFF
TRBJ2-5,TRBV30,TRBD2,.,TGTGCCTGCAACCACCCCGGGACTAATAGGGAGACCCAGTACTTC,CACNHPGTNRETQYF
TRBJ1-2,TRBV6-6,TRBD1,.,TGTGCCAGCAGCCTCAAACAGGGGGTTGGCTATGGCTACACCTTC,CASSLKQGVGYGYTF